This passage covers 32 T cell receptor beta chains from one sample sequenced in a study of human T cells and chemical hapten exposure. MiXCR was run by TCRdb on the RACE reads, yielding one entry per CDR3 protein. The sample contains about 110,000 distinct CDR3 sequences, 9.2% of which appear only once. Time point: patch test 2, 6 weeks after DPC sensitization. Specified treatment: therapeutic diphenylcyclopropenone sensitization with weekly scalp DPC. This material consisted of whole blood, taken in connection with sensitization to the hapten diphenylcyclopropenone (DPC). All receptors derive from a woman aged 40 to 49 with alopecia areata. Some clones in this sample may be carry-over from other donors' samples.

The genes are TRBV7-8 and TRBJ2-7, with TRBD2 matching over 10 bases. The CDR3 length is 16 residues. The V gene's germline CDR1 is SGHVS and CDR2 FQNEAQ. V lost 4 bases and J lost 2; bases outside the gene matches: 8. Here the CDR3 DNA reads TGTGCCAGCAGCTCGACGACTAGCGGGCGAGCCTACGAGCAGTACTTC. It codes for CASSSTTSGRAYEQYF.

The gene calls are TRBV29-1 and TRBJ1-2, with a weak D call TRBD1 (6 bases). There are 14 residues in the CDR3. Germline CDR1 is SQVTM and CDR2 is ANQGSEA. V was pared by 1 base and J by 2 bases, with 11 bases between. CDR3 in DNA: TGCAGCGTTGAAGTAGGGGGATACAACTATGGCTACACCTTC. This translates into CSVEVGGYNYGYTF.

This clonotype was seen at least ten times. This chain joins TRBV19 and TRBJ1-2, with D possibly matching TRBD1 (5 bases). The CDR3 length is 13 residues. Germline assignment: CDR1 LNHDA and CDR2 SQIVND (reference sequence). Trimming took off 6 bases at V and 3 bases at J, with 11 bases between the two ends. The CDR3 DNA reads TGTGCCAGTAGGGGGGAGTCAGACTATGGCTACACCTTC. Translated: CASRGESDYGYTF. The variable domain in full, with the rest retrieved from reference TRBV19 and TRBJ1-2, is DGGITQSPKYLFRKEGQNVTLSCEQNLNHDAMYWYRQDPGQGLRLIYYSQIVNDFQKGDIAEGYSVSREKKESFPLTVTSAQKNPTAFYLCASRGESDYGYTFGSGTRLTVV.

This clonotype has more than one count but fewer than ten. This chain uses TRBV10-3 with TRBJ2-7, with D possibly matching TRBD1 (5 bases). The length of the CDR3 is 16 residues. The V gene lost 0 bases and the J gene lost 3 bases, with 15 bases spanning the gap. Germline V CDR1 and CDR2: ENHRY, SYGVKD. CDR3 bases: TGTGCCATCAGTGAGTCGGCCAGGGTAGCCAACTACGAGCAGTACTTC. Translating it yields CAISESARVANYEQYF.

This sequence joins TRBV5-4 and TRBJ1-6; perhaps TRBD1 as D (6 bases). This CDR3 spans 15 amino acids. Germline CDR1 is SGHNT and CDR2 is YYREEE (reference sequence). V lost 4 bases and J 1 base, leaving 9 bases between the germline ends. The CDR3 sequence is CASSVDSSYNSPLHF. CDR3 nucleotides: TGTGCCAGCAGCGTGGACAGTTCCTATAATTCACCCCTCCACTTT. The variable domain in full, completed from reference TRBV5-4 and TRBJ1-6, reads ETGVTQSPTHLIKTRGQQVTLRCSSQSGHNTVSWYQQALGQGPQFIFQYYREEENGRGNFPPRFSGLQFPNYSSELNVNALELDDSALYLCASSVDSSYNSPLHFGNGTRLTVT.

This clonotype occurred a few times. The CDR3 reads CASRPSGETQYF. CDR3 nucleotides: TGTGCCAGCAGACCCAGCGGAGAGACCCAGTACTTC. This chain connects TRBV7-9 to TRBJ2-5, with D possibly matching TRBD2 (5 bases). CDR1 SEHNR and CDR2 FQNEAQ come from the germline V gene (reference sequence). The V end was cut by 6 bases, the J end by 4 bases, with 9 bases between. This CDR3 has 12 amino acids.

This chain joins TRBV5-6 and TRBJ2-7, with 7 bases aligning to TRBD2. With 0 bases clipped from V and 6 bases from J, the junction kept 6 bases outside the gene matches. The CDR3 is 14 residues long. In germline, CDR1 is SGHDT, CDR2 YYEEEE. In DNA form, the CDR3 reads TGTGCCAGCAGCTTGGGCGGGGGAGCGGGCGAGCAGTACTTC. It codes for CASSLGGGAGEQYF. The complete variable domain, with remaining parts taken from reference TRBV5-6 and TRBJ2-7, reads DAGVTQSPTHLIKTRGQQVTLRCSPKSGHDTVSWYQQALGQGPQFIFQYYEEEERQRGNFPDRFSGHQFPNYSSELNVNALLLGDSALYLCASSLGGGAGEQYFGPGTRLTVT.

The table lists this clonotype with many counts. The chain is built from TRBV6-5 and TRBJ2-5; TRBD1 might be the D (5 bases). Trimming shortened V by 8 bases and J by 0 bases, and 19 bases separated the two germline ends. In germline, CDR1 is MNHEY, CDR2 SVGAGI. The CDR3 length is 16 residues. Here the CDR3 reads CASGRQGWGYQETQYF. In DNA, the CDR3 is TGTGCCAGCGGAAGGCAGGGATGGGGTTACCAAGAGACCCAGTACTTC.

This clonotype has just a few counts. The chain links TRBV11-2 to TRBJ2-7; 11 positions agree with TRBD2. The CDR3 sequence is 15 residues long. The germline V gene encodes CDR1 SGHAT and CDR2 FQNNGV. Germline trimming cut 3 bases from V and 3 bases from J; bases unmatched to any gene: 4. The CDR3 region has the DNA TGTGCCAGCAGCTTTACTAGCGGGGGAAACTACGAGCAGTACTTC. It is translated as CASSFTSGGNYEQYF.

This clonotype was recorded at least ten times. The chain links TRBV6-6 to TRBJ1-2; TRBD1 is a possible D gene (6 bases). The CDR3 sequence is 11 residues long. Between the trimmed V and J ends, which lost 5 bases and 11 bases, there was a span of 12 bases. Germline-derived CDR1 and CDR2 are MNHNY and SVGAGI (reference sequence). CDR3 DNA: TGTGCCAGCAGTCCCCAACAGGGATACACCTTC. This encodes CASSPQQGYTF.

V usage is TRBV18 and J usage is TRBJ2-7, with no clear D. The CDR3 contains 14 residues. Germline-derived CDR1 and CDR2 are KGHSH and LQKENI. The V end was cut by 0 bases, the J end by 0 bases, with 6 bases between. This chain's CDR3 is CASSPPESSYEQYF. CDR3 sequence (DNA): TGTGCCAGCTCACCACCGGAAAGCTCCTACGAGCAGTACTTC.

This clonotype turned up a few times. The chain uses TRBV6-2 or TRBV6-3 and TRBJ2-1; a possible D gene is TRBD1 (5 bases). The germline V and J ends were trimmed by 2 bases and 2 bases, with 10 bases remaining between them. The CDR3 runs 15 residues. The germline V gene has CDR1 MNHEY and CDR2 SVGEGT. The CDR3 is CASSYGAATYNEQFF. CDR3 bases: TGTGCCAGCAGTTACGGGGCGGCTACCTACAATGAGCAGTTCTTC.

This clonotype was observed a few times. This CDR3 is CATTAGGPLAGNEQFF. The CDR3 DNA follows: TGTGCCACCACGGCCGGCGGGCCACTGGCGGGTAATGAGCAGTTCTTC. The chain has TRBV28 and TRBJ2-1, with D possibly being TRBD2 (5 bases). The V end was cut by 10 bases, the J end by 7 bases, with 26 bases between. The CDR3 has 16 amino acids. CDR1 is MDHEN and CDR2 is SYDVKM in the germline V gene.

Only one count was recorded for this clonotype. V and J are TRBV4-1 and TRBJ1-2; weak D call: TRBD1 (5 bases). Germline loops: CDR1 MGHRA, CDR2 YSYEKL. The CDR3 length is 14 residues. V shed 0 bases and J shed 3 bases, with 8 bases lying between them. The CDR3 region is CASSQDRVYYGYTF. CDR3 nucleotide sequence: TGCGCCAGCAGCCAAGACAGGGTTTACTATGGCTACACCTTC.

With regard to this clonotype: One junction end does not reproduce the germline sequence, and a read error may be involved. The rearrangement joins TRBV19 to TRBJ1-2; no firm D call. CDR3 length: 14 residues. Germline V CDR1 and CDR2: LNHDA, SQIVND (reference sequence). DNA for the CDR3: TGTGCCAGTGGTATCGTGGAGTTAAACTATGGCTACACCTTC. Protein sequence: CASGIVELNYGYTF.

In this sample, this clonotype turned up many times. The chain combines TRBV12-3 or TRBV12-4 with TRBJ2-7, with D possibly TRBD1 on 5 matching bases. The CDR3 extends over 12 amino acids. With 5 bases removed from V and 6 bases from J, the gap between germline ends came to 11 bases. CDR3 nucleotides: TGTGCCAGCAGTCCAGGGTTAGTCGAGCAGTACTTC. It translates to CASSPGLVEQYF.

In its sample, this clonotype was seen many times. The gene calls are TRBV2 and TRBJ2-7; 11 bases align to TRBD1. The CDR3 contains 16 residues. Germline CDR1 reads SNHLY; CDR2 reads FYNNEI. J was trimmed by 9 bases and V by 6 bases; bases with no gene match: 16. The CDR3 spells CASRSGPGQGDFWQYF. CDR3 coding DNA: TGTGCCAGCAGGAGCGGGCCGGGACAGGGGGATTTTTGGCAGTACTTC.

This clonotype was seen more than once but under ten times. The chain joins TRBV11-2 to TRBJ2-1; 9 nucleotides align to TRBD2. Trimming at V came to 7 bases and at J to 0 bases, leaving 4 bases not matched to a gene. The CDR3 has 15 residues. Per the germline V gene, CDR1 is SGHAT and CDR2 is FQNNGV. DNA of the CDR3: TGTGCCAGCAACAGCGGGGGGAGCTCCTACAATGAGCAGTTCTTC. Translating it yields CASNSGGSSYNEQFF.

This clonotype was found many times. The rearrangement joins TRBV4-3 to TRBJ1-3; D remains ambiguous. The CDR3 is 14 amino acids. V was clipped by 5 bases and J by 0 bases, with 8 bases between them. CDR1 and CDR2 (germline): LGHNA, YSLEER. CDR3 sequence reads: CASSREISGNTIYF. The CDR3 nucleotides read TGCGCCAGCAGCAGGGAGATCTCTGGAAACACCATATATTTT.

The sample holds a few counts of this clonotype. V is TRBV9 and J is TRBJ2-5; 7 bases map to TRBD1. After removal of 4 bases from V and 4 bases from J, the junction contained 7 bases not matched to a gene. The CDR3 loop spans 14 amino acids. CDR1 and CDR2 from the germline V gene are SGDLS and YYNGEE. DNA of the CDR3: TGTGCCAGCAGCCAACAGGGGAACAGAGAGACCCAGTACTTC. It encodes CASSQQGNRETQYF.

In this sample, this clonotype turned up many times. CDR3 DNA: TGTGCCAGCAGTACCCGGGGGGGAGGTACTAGGTTCACTGAAGCTTTCTTT. The encoded protein is CASSTRGGGTRFTEAFF. The chain links TRBV6-5 to TRBJ1-1, with D maybe TRBD1 (5 bases). Germline V lookup: CDR1 MNHEY, CDR2 SVGAGI. The CDR3 length is 17 residues. V gave up 5 bases and J gave up 4 bases, with 23 bases separating them.

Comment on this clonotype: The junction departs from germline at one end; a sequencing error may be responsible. CDR3 residues: CANSYLPFVGSNEQFF. CDR3 nucleotide sequence: TGTGCCAACAGTTACCTCCCGTTCGTGGGGAGCAATGAGCAGTTCTTC. J is TRBJ2-1 and V is TRBV6-2 or TRBV6-3, with TRBD2 as a possible D gene (5 bases). This CDR3 comprises 16 residues. Germline V lookup: CDR1 MNHEY, CDR2 SVGEGT.

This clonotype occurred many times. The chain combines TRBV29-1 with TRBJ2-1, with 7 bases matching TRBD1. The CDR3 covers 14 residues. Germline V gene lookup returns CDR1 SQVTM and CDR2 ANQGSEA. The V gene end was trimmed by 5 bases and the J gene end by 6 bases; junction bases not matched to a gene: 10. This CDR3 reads CSVYRGQNTNEQFF. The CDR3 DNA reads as TGCAGCGTTTACCGGGGACAGAACACCAATGAGCAGTTCTTC.

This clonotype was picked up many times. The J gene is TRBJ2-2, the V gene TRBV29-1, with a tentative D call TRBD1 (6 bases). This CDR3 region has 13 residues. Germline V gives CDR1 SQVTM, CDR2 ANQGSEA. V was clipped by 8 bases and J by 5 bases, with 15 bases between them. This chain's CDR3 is CSTLVQGTGELFF. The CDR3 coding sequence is TGCAGCACCTTAGTACAGGGAACCGGGGAGCTGTTTTTT.

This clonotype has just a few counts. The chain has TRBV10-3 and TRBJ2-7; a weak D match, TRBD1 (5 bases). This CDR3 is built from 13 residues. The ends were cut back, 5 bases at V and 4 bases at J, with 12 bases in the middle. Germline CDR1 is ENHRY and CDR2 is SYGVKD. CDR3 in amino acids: CAISQQGDYEQYF. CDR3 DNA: TGTGCCATCAGTCAGCAGGGCGATTACGAGCAGTACTTC.

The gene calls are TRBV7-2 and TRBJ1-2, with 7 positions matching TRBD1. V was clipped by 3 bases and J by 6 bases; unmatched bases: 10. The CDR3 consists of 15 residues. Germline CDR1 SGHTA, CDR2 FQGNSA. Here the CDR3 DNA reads TGTGCCAGCAGCTTGGGGCCAGGGGGAACCGATGGCTACACCTTC. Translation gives CASSLGPGGTDGYTF. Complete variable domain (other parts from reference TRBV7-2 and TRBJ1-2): GAGVSQSPSNKVTEKGKDVELRCDPISGHTALYWYRQSLGQGLEFLIYFQGNSAPDKSGLPSDRFSAERTGGSVSTLTIQRTQQEDSAVYLCASSLGPGGTDGYTFGSGTRLTVV.

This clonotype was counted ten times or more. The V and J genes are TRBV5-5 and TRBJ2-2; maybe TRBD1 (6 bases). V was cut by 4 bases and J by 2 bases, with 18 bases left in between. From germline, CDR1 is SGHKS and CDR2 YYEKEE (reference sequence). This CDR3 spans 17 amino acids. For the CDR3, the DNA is TGTGCCAGCAGCCAATTGGCTAGGACAGACAACACCGGGGAGCTGTTTTTT. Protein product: CASSQLARTDNTGELFF.

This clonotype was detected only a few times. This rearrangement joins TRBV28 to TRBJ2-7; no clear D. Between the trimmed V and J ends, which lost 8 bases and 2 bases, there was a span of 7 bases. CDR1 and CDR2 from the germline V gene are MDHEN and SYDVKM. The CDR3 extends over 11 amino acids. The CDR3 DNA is TGTGCCAGCGCTGGTCCCTACGAGCAGTACTTC. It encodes CASAGPYEQYF.

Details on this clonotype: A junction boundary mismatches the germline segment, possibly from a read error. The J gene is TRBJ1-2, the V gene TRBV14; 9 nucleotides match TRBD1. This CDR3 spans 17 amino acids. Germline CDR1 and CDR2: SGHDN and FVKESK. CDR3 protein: CVSSRLLPGQGKDGYTF. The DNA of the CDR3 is TGTGTCAGCAGCCGCCTATTACCGGGACAGGGAAAGGATGGCTACACCTTC.

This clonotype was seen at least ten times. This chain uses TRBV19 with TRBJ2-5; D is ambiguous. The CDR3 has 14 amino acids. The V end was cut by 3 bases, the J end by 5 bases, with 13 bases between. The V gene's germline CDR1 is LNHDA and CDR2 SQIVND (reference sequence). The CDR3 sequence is CASSMDLARETQYF. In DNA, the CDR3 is TGTGCCAGTAGTATGGACCTCGCCCGGGAGACCCAGTACTTC.

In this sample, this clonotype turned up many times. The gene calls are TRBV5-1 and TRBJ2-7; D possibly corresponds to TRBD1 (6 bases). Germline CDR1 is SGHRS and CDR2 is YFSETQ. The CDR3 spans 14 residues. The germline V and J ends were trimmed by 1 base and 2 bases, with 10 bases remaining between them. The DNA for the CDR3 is TGCGCCAGCAGCTTGTACCAGGGGACCTACGAGCAGTACTTC. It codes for CASSLYQGTYEQYF.

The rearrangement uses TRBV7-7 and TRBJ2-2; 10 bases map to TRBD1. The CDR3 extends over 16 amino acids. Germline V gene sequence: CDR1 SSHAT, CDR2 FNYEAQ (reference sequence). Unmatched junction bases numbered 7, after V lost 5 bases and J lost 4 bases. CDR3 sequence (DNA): TGTGCCAGCAGCCCGGGTCGGACAGGGGGCACCGGGGAGCTGTTTTTT. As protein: CASSPGRTGGTGELFF.